These 32 T cell receptor beta chains were all obtained from the same sample, sequenced in a study of blood T cell repertoires in COVID-19. The table came from immunoSEQ multiplex PCR; TCRdb's copy has only in-frame clones and leaves some out. The table includes 350,000 or so clones, roughly 86% detected once. The sequenced sample was PBMCs or T cells enriched from blood (not recorded which). The receptors here all came from a woman aged 25 to 45 who had been exposed to COVID-19.

The genes are TRBV7-9 and TRBJ2-5; D possibly corresponds to TRBD1 (7 bases). The CDR3 extends over 13 amino acids. The germline V gene has CDR1 SEHNR and CDR2 FQNEAQ (reference sequence). V gave up 6 bases and J gave up 3 bases, with 11 bases separating them. For the CDR3, the DNA is TGTGCCAGCAGGGAGGGGACAGAAGAGACCCAGTACTTC. Its protein product is CASREGTEETQYF.

The rearrangement joins TRBV5-6 to TRBJ1-1; D gene unclear. Trimming shortened V by 1 base and J by 5 bases, and 15 bases separated the two germline ends. CDR1 and CDR2 from the germline V gene are SGHDT and YYEEEE. There are 15 residues in the CDR3. Written as DNA, the CDR3 is TGTGCCAGCAGCTTGAGAAAGGGTTGGGAGACTGAAGCTTTCTTT. Translated, it gives CASSLRKGWETEAFF.

This rearrangement joins TRBV6-5 to TRBJ2-7; TRBD2 is a possible D gene (6 bases). The CDR3 totals 15 residues. Germline CDR1 reads MNHEY; CDR2 reads SVGAGI. V lost 0 bases, J lost 1 base, and 10 bases lay in between. The CDR3 reads CASSYSRDLSYEQYF. The DNA of the CDR3 is TGTGCCAGCAGTTACTCCCGGGACTTATCCTACGAGCAGTACTTC.

In its sample, this clone was seen a few times. J is TRBJ2-3 and V is TRBV9; TRBD2 aligns across 7 bases. The V and J ends lost 5 bases and 3 bases, in that order; junction bases with no gene match: 6. CDR3 length equals 14 residues. Germline V gene sequence: CDR1 SGDLS, CDR2 YYNGEE. CDR3 DNA: TGTGCCAGCAGTAGGCGGGAGTATACAGATACGCAGTATTTT. Translated, it gives CASSRREYTDTQYF.

V usage is TRBV7-9 and J usage is TRBJ1-6, with D hard to call. Germline CDR1 reads SEHNR; CDR2 reads FQNEAQ (reference sequence). The CDR3 contains 16 residues. The ends were cut back, 1 base at V and 6 bases at J, with 13 bases in the middle. The CDR3 reads CASSLGQAPINSPLHF. The CDR3 DNA sequence: TGTGCCAGCAGCTTAGGGCAGGCTCCGATTAATTCACCCCTCCACTTT.

The CDR3 nucleotides read TGCGCCAGCAGTCCAGGGAGGGAGCCACAAAAACTGTTTTTT. It specifies CASSPGREPQKLFF. The chain is built from TRBV10-2 and TRBJ1-4; possible D gene TRBD1, 5 bases. CDR1 is WSHSY and CDR2 is SAAADI in the germline V gene. Trimming removed 5 bases from V and 9 bases from J, with 16 bases in between. The CDR3 length is 14 residues.

This chain links TRBV28 with TRBJ1-1, with D hard to call. The CDR3 is made up of 14 amino acids. CDR1 is MDHEN, CDR2 SYDVKM, per germline. Trimming removed 5 bases from V and 4 bases from J, with 14 bases in between. CDR3 DNA sequence: TGTGCCAGCAGTCTCCGTCCCGAGGGCACTGAAGCTTTCTTT. This sequence encodes CASSLRPEGTEAFF.

The V call is TRBV10-3, the J call TRBJ2-1; 8 positions match TRBD2. Germline CDR1 reads ENHRY; CDR2 reads SYGVKD. Germline trimming cut 4 bases from V and 0 bases from J; bases unmatched to any gene: 14. This CDR3 is built from 19 residues. The CDR3 is CAISGGGAGGVSSYNEQFF. The CDR3 region has the DNA TGTGCCATCAGTGGAGGAGGGGCGGGAGGCGTGAGCTCCTACAATGAGCAGTTCTTC.

This chain connects TRBV6-5 to TRBJ1-6; unclear D gene. Trimming removed 3 bases from V and 0 bases from J, with 9 bases in between. The CDR3 is made up of 16 amino acids. Germline V gene data show CDR1 as MNHEY and CDR2 as SVGAGI. DNA of the CDR3: TGTGCCAGCAGTTATTTTCCGAGCTCCTATAATTCACCCCTCCACTTT. As protein: CASSYFPSSYNSPLHF.

V gene TRBV6-1 combines with J gene TRBJ1-5; TRBD1 matches at 9 bases. CDR1 is MNHNS and CDR2 is SASEGT in the germline V gene. The junction had 3 bases not matched to a gene; V was cut back by 2 bases and J by 1 base. The CDR3 has 16 residues. The CDR3 DNA is TGTGCCAGCAGTGAACGGGGACAGGGAAGCAATCAGCCCCAGCATTTT. This gives the protein CASSERGQGSNQPQHF.

This chain links TRBV7-2 with TRBJ2-7; 10 positions match TRBD2. V trimming: 7 bases; J trimming: 5 bases; junction bases outside the gene matches: 8. In germline, CDR1 is SGHTA, CDR2 FQGNSA. The CDR3 is made up of 14 amino acids. The CDR3, as DNA: TGTGCCAGCACCCGCGGGACTAGCGCGGACGAGCAGTACTTC. Translating gives CASTRGTSADEQYF.

This chain uses TRBV6-1 with TRBJ1-6, with 8 bases fitting TRBD1. V lost 3 bases, J lost 9 bases, and 4 bases stayed unmatched. This CDR3 comprises 14 residues. Per germline, CDR1 MNHNS and CDR2 SASEGT. The CDR3: CASSDRGQISPLHF. The CDR3 DNA follows: TGTGCCAGCAGTGACAGGGGGCAGATTTCACCCCTCCACTTT.

The chain has TRBV7-6 and TRBJ2-7; TRBD2 matches 8 bases. Germline trimming cut 0 bases from V and 3 bases from J; bases unmatched to any gene: 4. The CDR3 is 15 amino acids. CDR1 SGHVS and CDR2 FNYEAQ come from the germline V gene. Here the CDR3 DNA reads TGTGCCAGCAGCTTAGCCGGGAGGGGGGGCTACGAGCAGTACTTC. Its translation: CASSLAGRGGYEQYF.

This clone appeared a single time. The chain uses TRBV7-9 and TRBJ2-3; 14 bases align to TRBD2. The germline CDR1 and CDR2 sequences are SEHNR and FQNEAQ (reference sequence). Germline trimming cut 6 bases from V and 0 bases from J; bases unmatched to any gene: 8. The CDR3 covers 18 residues. The CDR3 protein is CASRKGLAGVLSTDTQYF. CDR3 DNA sequence: TGTGCCAGCAGAAAGGGACTAGCGGGAGTCCTCAGCACAGATACGCAGTATTTT.

Notes on this clone: Other DNA sequences in the sample encode the same CDR3. The chain combines TRBV5-1 with TRBJ1-2, with D perhaps TRBD1 (5 bases). Germline V gene lookup returns CDR1 SGHRS and CDR2 YFSETQ. The CDR3 runs to 15 residues. V lost 0 bases to trimming and J lost 2 bases, with 11 bases between them. In DNA form, the CDR3 reads TGCGCCAGCAGCTTGGCAGGACAACCCAACTATGGCTACACCTTC. Protein product: CASSLAGQPNYGYTF.

This rearrangement joins TRBV9 to TRBJ2-1, with D perhaps TRBD1 (5 bases). The germline gives CDR1 SGDLS, CDR2 YYNGEE. V was cut by 6 bases and J by 6 bases, with 13 bases left in between. The CDR3 length is 13 residues. CDR3 bases: TGTGCCAGCAATATGGCAGGGATCAATGAGCAGTTCTTC. As protein: CASNMAGINEQFF.

The V and J genes are TRBV28 and TRBJ2-3; D gene uncertain. Per the germline V gene, CDR1 is MDHEN and CDR2 is SYDVKM. The CDR3 spans 13 residues. V lost 3 bases and J 6 bases, leaving 10 bases between the germline ends. The CDR3 region is CASSLSAGDTQYF. As DNA, the CDR3 is TGTGCCAGCAGTTTGAGCGCTGGGGATACGCAGTATTTT.

The chain recombines TRBV9 with TRBJ2-3, with TRBD1 identical over 7 bases. CDR3 length: 18 amino acids. V lost 3 bases and J lost 1; bases outside the gene matches: 14. Germline CDR1 SGDLS, CDR2 YYNGEE. CDR3 nucleotides: TGTGCCAGCAGCGAGGGGGCCGGGAAAAGCTTAGGCACAGATACGCAGTATTTT. This translates into CASSEGAGKSLGTDTQYF.

The rearrangement joins TRBV7-9 to TRBJ2-3; 9 bases fit TRBD2. Germline CDR1 is SEHNR and CDR2 is FQNEAQ (reference sequence). The CDR3 is 13 amino acids. Unmatched junction bases numbered 5, after V lost 7 bases and J lost 6 bases. The CDR3 loop is CASTPRGGDTQYF. The DNA of the CDR3 is TGTGCCAGCACCCCGCGGGGGGGTGATACGCAGTATTTT.

The V and J genes are TRBV24-1 and TRBJ1-2, with D possibly matching TRBD1 (5 bases). Trimming removed 7 bases at V and 5 bases at J, with 16 bases between. The CDR3 totals 14 residues. Per the germline V gene, CDR1 is KGHDR and CDR2 is SFDVKD. The CDR3 region is CATRATDETYGYTF. The CDR3 nucleotides are TGTGCCACCAGGGCGACAGACGAGACATATGGCTACACCTTC.

The chain is built from TRBV19 and TRBJ2-3; 14 bases map to TRBD2. The CDR3 totals 17 residues. The germline V gene has CDR1 LNHDA and CDR2 SQIVND (reference sequence). V was pared by 3 bases and J by 6 bases, with 8 bases of the junction left unmatched. The CDR3 loop is CASSIGGTSGRGDTQYF. In DNA form, the CDR3 reads TGTGCCAGTAGTATCGGGGGGACTAGCGGGAGAGGTGATACGCAGTATTTT.

The CDR3 DNA sequence: TGTGCCAGTAGGACAGGGTCCCATAATTCACCCCTCCACTTT. This codes for CASRTGSHNSPLHF. V gene TRBV19 combines with J gene TRBJ1-6; 7 nucleotides align to TRBD1. Germline V gene lookup returns CDR1 LNHDA and CDR2 SQIVND (reference sequence). The CDR3 contains 14 residues. V gave up 6 bases and J gave up 5 bases; unmatched junction bases: 4.

The chain links TRBV27 to TRBJ2-3, with D perhaps matching TRBD2 (5 bases). The ends were cut back, 2 bases at V and 0 bases at J, with 12 bases in the middle. The CDR3 is 16 residues long. CDR1 is MNHEY and CDR2 is SMNVEV in the germline V gene (reference sequence). The CDR3 DNA follows: TGTGCCAGCAGTTTACGCAAAACGGGGAGCACAGATACGCAGTATTTT. Protein: CASSLRKTGSTDTQYF.

This chain joins TRBV2 and TRBJ2-7, with D perhaps TRBD1 (6 bases). V dropped 6 bases and J dropped 4 bases, with 19 bases sitting between them. CDR3 length: 15 amino acids. CDR1 is SNHLY and CDR2 is FYNNEI in the germline V gene. The chain's CDR3 is CASRQGQRVEYEQYF. The CDR3 nucleotides are TGTGCCAGCAGACAAGGACAGCGAGTAGAATACGAGCAGTACTTC.

The V gene is TRBV29-1, the J gene TRBJ1-5; perhaps TRBD1 as D (5 bases). The CDR3 runs to 13 residues. The ends were cut back, 1 base at V and 5 bases at J, with 9 bases in the middle. Germline V gene lookup returns CDR1 SQVTM and CDR2 ANQGSEA. The CDR3 region is CSVEGGDDQPQHF. CDR3 coding DNA: TGCAGCGTTGAAGGGGGCGACGATCAGCCCCAGCATTTT.

CDR3 sequence (DNA): TGTGCCAGCAAGAGGGGACAGGGGCCTGGGGCCAACGTCCTGACTTTC. As protein: CASKRGQGPGANVLTF. This sequence joins TRBV27 and TRBJ2-6, with 10 bases fitting TRBD1. The J segment lost 2 bases and the V segment lost 7 bases, leaving 5 bases of the junction unmatched. The CDR3 length is 16 residues. The germline CDR1 and CDR2 sequences are MNHEY and SMNVEV (reference sequence).

The chain has TRBV11-3 and TRBJ1-1; a possible D gene is TRBD1 (5 bases). CDR1 and CDR2 (germline): SGHNT, YENEEA. The length of the CDR3 is 14 residues. V lost 0 bases and J lost 11, with 16 bases in between. CDR3 nucleotide sequence: TGTGCCAGCAGCTTAGAAGTACAGGCAGAAGTGGCTTTCTTT. It yields the protein CASSLEVQAEVAFF.

DNA of the CDR3: TGTGCCAGTAGTAGAAAGGGACAGGGGGCACGCTATGGCTACACCTTC. Translated: CASSRKGQGARYGYTF. V usage is TRBV19 and J usage is TRBJ1-2; 12 bases map to TRBD1. After removal of 4 bases from V and 4 bases from J, the junction contained 7 bases not matched to a gene. This CDR3 has 16 amino acids. Germline CDR1 reads LNHDA; CDR2 reads SQIVND (reference sequence).

This chain joins TRBV3-1 (or the pseudogene TRBV3-2) and TRBJ2-5, with D possibly TRBD1 on 5 matching bases. From germline, CDR1 is LGHDT and CDR2 YNNKEL (reference sequence). The CDR3 sequence is 16 residues long. V dropped 1 base and J dropped 3 bases, with 15 bases sitting between them. The CDR3, as DNA: TGTGCCAGCAGCCAAGTTCCCAGACAGTTAGAAGAGACCCAGTACTTC. Encoded protein: CASSQVPRQLEETQYF.

The rearrangement joins TRBV6-5 to TRBJ1-1; D uncertain. Trimming removed 6 bases from V and 0 bases from J, with 8 bases in between. CDR1 MNHEY and CDR2 SVGAGI come from the germline V gene. The CDR3 spans 13 residues. CDR3 sequence: CASRTGVNTEAFF. The DNA of the CDR3 is TGTGCCAGCAGGACGGGAGTGAACACTGAAGCTTTCTTT.

The rearrangement joins TRBV19 to TRBJ2-7; 8 positions match TRBD1. V shed 3 bases, J shed 3 bases, and the junction held 4 bases outside the gene matches. The germline V gene encodes CDR1 LNHDA and CDR2 SQIVND (reference sequence). This CDR3 region has 14 residues. The CDR3 sequence is CASSIGDRGYEQYF. For the CDR3, the DNA is TGTGCCAGTAGTATCGGAGACAGGGGCTACGAGCAGTACTTC.

This clone showed up just a few times. The chain is built from TRBV24-1 and TRBJ2-2, with D possibly TRBD2 on 5 matching bases. Germline CDR1 is KGHDR and CDR2 is SFDVKD. The V end was cut by 5 bases, the J end by 6 bases, with 18 bases between. CDR3 length: 16 amino acids. In DNA, the CDR3 is TGTGCCACCAGTGGGGCAGGAGAGATTAGCGCCGGGGAGCTGTTTTTT. Translated, it gives CATSGAGEISAGELFF.